The clone carrying this TCR beta chain appeared once. Its cognate antigen is unknown. This entry is derived from a study of Ad26.COV2.S vaccination and SARS-CoV-2 variants. Overall study results and limits: Estimates derived from TCR breadth and depth analyses may have underestimated total T cell responses. Across vaccine and placebo recipients, the breadth of non-spike TCRs was similar.

The germline V gene encodes CDR1 MNHEY and CDR2 SVGAGI. The CDR3 totals 14 residues. The germline V and J ends were trimmed by 6 bases and 4 bases, with 15 bases remaining between them. Assay used: immunoSEQ multiplex PCR; TCRdb lists only in-frame clones, some missing. The sample consists of 350,000 to 450,000 clones, under 95% of them appearing once. The sequence derives from a human donor who had recovered from COVID-19. The rearrangement links TRBV6-5 to TRBJ2-5, with D perhaps matching TRBD2 (7 bases). The specimen comprised peripheral blood, sampled after recovery from COVID-19. CDR3 DNA: TGTGCCAGCAGATCGTCGGGGGGCCGAGAGACCCAGTACTTC. This gives the protein CASRSSGGRETQYF.